This T cell receptor (beta chain) was sequenced in a study of T cell responses to AZD1222 COVID-19 vaccine. TCRdb keeps only in-frame clones here, not all; method: immunoSEQ multiplex PCR. The table has tens of thousands of clones, approximately 90% seen once. This CDR3 spans 14 amino acids. The germline V gene has CDR1 MNHEY and CDR2 SVGEGT. V lost 6 bases and J lost 7, with 15 bases in between. Sequencing used peripheral blood, obtained 28 days after the second AZD1222 dose. The rearrangement joins TRBV6-2 or TRBV6-3 to TRBJ1-4; D is possibly TRBD1 (5 bases). The clonotype was recovered from an adult who received the AZD1222 COVID-19 vaccine. CDR3 DNA sequence: TGTGCCAGCAGCGCAGGGCCTCGGGGTGAAAAACTGTTTTTT. This codes for CASSAGPRGEKLFF.